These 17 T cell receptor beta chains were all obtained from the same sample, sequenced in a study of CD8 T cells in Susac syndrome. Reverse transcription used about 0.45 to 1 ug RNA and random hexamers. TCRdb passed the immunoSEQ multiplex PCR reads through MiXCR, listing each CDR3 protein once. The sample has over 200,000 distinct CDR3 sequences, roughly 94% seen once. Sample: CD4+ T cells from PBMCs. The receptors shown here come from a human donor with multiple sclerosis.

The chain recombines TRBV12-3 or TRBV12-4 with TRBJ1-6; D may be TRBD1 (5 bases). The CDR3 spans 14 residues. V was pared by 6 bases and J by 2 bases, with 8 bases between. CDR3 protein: CASRPDTYNSPLHF. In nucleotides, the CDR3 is TGTGCCAGCAGGCCGGACACCTATAATTCACCCCTCCACTTT.

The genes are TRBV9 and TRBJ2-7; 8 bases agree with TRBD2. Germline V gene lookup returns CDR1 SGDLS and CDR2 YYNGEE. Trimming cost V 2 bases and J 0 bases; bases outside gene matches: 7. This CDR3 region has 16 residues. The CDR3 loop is CASSVSLLADSYEQYF. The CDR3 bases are TGTGCCAGCAGCGTTTCACTACTAGCGGACTCCTACGAGCAGTACTTC.

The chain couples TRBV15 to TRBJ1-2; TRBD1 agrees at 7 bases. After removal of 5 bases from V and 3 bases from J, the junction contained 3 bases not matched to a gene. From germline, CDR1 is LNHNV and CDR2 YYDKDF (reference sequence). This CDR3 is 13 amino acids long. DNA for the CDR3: TGTGCCACCAGCCGGGACAGCTACTATGGCTACACCTTC. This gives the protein CATSRDSYYGYTF. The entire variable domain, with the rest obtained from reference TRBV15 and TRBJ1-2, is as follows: DAMVIQNPRYQVTQFGKPVTLSCSQTLNHNVMYWYQQKSSQAPKLLFHYYDKDFNNEADTPDNFQSRRPNTSFCFLDIRSPGLGDTAMYLCATSRDSYYGYTFGSGTRLTVV.

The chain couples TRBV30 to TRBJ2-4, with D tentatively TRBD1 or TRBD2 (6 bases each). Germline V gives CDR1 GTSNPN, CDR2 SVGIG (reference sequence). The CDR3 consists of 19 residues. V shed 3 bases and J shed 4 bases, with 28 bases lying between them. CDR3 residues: CAWSSVRSFARGGKNIQYF. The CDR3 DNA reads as TGTGCCTGGAGCTCGGTCAGGAGTTTTGCGCGAGGGGGGAAAAACATTCAGTACTTC.

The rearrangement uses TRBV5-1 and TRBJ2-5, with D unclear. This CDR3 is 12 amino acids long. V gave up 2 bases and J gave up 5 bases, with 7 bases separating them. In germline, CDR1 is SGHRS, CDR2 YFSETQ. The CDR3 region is CASSFDPETQYF. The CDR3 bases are TGCGCCAGCAGCTTCGACCCGGAGACCCAGTACTTC.

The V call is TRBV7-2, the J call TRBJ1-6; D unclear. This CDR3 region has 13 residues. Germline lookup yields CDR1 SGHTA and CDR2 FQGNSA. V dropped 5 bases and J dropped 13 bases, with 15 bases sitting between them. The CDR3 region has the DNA TGTGCCAGCAGCCCGTGGGGTGGTGAGCCCCTCCACTTT. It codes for CASSPWGGEPLHF. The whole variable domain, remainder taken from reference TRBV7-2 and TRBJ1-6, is GAGVSQSPSNKVTEKGKDVELRCDPISGHTALYWYRQSLGQGLEFLIYFQGNSAPDKSGLPSDRFSAERTGGSVSTLTIQRTQQEDSAVYLCASSPWGGEPLHFGNGTRLTVT.

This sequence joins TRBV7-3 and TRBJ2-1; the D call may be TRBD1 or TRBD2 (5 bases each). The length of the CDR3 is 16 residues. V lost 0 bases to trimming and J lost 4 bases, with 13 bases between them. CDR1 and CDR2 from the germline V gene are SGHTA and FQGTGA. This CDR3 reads CASSLTGPSYYNEQFF. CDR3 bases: TGTGCCAGCAGCTTAACGGGGCCTAGCTATTACAATGAGCAGTTCTTC.

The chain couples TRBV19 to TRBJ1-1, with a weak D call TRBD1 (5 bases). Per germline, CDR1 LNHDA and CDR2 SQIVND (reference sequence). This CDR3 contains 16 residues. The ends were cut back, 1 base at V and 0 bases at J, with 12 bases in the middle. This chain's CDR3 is CASSIVPGTLNTEAFF. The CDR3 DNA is TGTGCCAGTAGTATAGTGCCAGGGACTTTGAACACTGAAGCTTTCTTT. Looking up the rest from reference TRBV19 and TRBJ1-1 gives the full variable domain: DGGITQSPKYLFRKEGQNVTLSCEQNLNHDAMYWYRQDPGQGLRLIYYSQIVNDFQKGDIAEGYSVSREKKESFPLTVTSAQKNPTAFYLCASSIVPGTLNTEAFFGQGTRLTVV.

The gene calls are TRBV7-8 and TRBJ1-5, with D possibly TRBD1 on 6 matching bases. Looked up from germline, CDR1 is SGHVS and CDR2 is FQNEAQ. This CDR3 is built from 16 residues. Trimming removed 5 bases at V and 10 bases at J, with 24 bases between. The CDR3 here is CASSLNAAGAGDPQHF. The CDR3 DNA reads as TGTGCCAGCAGCCTCAATGCCGCAGGGGCTGGGGATCCCCAGCATTTT.

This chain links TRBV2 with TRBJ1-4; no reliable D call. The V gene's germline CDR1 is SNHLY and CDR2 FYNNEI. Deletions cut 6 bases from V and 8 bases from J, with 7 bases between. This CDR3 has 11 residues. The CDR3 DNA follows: TGTGCCAGCAGCCAAGAAGAAAAACTGTTTTTT. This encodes CASSQEEKLFF.

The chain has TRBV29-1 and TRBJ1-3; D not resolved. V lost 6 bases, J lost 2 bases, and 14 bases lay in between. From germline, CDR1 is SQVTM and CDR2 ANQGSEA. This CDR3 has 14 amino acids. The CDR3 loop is CSVLWTGAGNTIYF. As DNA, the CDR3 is TGCAGCGTCCTATGGACTGGAGCTGGAAACACCATATATTTT.

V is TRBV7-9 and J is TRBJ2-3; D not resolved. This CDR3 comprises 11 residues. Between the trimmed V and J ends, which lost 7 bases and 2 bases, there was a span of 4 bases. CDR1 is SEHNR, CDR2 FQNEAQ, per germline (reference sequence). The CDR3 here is CASTPTDTQYF. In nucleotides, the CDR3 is TGTGCCAGCACCCCCACAGATACGCAGTATTTT.

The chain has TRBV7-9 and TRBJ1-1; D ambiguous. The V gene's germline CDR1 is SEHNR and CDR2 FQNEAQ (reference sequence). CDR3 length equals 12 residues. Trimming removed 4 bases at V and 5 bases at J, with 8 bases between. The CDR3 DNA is TGTGCCAGCAGCTACGGTGAAACTGAAGCTTTCTTT. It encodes CASSYGETEAFF. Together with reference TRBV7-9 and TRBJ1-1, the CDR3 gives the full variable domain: DTGVSQNPRHKITKRGQNVTFRCDPISEHNRLYWYRQTLGQGPEFLTYFQNEAQLEKSRLLSDRFSAERPKGSFSTLEIQRTEQGDSAMYLCASSYGETEAFFGQGTRLTVV.

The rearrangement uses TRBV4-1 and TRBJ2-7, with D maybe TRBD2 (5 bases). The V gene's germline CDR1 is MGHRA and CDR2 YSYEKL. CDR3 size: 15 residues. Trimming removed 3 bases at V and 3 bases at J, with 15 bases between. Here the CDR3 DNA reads TGCGCCAGCAGCCACGAAAGCGGTGGCGGCTACGAGCAGTACTTC. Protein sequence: CASSHESGGGYEQYF.

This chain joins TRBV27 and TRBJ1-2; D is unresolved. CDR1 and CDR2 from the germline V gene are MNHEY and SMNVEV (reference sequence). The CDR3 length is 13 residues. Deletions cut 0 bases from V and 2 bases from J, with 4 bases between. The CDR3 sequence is CASSLSQNYGYTF. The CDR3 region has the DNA TGTGCCAGCAGTTTATCACAGAACTATGGCTACACCTTC.

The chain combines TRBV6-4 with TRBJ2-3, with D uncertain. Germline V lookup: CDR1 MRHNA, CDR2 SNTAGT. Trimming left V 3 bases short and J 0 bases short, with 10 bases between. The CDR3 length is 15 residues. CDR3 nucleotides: TGTGCCAGCAGTGAGAACCCAGGAAGCACAGATACGCAGTATTTT. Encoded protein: CASSENPGSTDTQYF.

The CDR3 DNA follows: TGTGCCAGCAGCCAGATGACAGGGAACACCGGGGAGCTGTTTTTT. Its protein product is CASSQMTGNTGELFF. V usage is TRBV3-1 and J usage is TRBJ2-2; weak D call: TRBD1 (6 bases). The length of the CDR3 is 15 residues. The germline V gene encodes CDR1 LGHDT and CDR2 YNNKEL (reference sequence). The V gene lost 3 bases and the J gene lost 1 base, with 9 bases spanning the gap.